One and the same sample provided the 29 T cell receptor beta chains below, sequenced in a study of pediatric ulcerative colitis. Assay used: immunoSEQ multiplex PCR; TCRdb lists only in-frame clones, some missing. The table shows 64,000 or so clones, with around 80% occurring only once. Source material: blood. These receptors were taken from a boy younger than 18 with moderate ulcerative colitis.

Here the CDR3 DNA reads TGTGCCAGCAGAAGGGAGTCGAACACTGAAGCTTTCTTT. As protein: CASRRESNTEAFF. V usage is TRBV6-4 and J usage is TRBJ1-1, with no clear D. Germline CDR1 MRHNA, CDR2 SNTAGT. The CDR3 has 13 amino acids. V lost 6 bases and J 1 base, leaving 9 bases between the germline ends.

The chain couples TRBV2 to TRBJ1-4; D is unclear. The CDR3 loop spans 14 amino acids. The germline gives CDR1 SNHLY, CDR2 FYNNEI. The V end was cut by 3 bases, the J end by 8 bases, with 13 bases between. The CDR3 DNA is TGTGCCAGCAGTGATCGGTTAGGTTTGGAAAAACTGTTTTTT. It translates to CASSDRLGLEKLFF.

The J gene is TRBJ2-5, the V gene TRBV15; 7 bases line up with TRBD1. V trimming: 0 bases; J trimming: 5 bases; junction bases outside the gene matches: 6. There are 15 residues in the CDR3. The germline CDR1 and CDR2 sequences are LNHNV and YYDKDF (reference sequence). The CDR3 protein is CATSRERGLQETQYF. The CDR3 region has the DNA TGTGCCACCAGCAGAGAAAGGGGGCTGCAGGAGACCCAGTACTTC. The full variable domain, its missing parts supplied by reference TRBV15 and TRBJ2-5, is DAMVIQNPRYQVTQFGKPVTLSCSQTLNHNVMYWYQQKSSQAPKLLFHYYDKDFNNEADTPDNFQSRRPNTSFCFLDIRSPGLGDTAMYLCATSRERGLQETQYFGPGTRLLVL.

In DNA form, the CDR3 reads TGTGCCAGCAGTTCCACAGGGCGTGAAGCTTTCTTT. This gives the protein CASSSTGREAFF. This chain links TRBV28 with TRBJ1-1, with D perhaps TRBD1 (6 bases). Germline loops: CDR1 MDHEN, CDR2 SYDVKM. V lost 4 bases and J lost 7, with 10 bases in between. CDR3 length: 12 residues.

This sequence joins TRBV5-4 and TRBJ2-7; 8 nucleotides align to TRBD1. Germline lookup yields CDR1 SGHNT and CDR2 YYREEE (reference sequence). J lost 5 bases, V lost 0 bases, and 4 bases had no gene match. The CDR3 contains 14 residues. Written as DNA, the CDR3 is TGTGCCAGCAGCTTGGGACAGGGGAGGAACGAGCAGTACTTC. Protein product: CASSLGQGRNEQYF.

The chain uses TRBV30 and TRBJ2-2; D unclear. Germline-derived CDR1 and CDR2 are GTSNPN and SVGIG (reference sequence). CDR3 length: 13 amino acids. The V end was cut by 1 base, the J end by 6 bases, with 9 bases between. The chain's CDR3 is CAWSARIAGELFF. DNA of the CDR3: TGTGCCTGGAGTGCCCGGATAGCCGGGGAGCTGTTTTTT.

The genes are TRBV6-6 and TRBJ2-7; 10 nucleotides line up with TRBD1. The junction had 6 bases not matched to a gene; V was cut back by 4 bases and J by 3 bases. CDR3 size: 15 residues. Per germline, CDR1 MNHNY and CDR2 SVGAGI (reference sequence). CDR3 sequence reads: CASSFTGTGDYEQYF. DNA of the CDR3: TGTGCCAGCAGTTTCACCGGGACAGGGGACTACGAGCAGTACTTC.

The rearrangement links TRBV18 to TRBJ2-1; D may correspond to TRBD1 or TRBD2 (5 bases each). Trimming left V 2 bases short and J 10 bases short, with 15 bases between. In germline, CDR1 is KGHSH, CDR2 LQKENI. The CDR3 contains 14 residues. CDR3 DNA sequence: TGTGCCAGCTCACCAATGGGGGATCCCCGGGAGCAGTTCTTC. This translates into CASSPMGDPREQFF.

V is TRBV18 and J is TRBJ1-2; a possible D gene is TRBD1 (6 bases). V was pared by 0 bases and J by 6 bases, with 23 bases between. The CDR3 has 18 residues. CDR1 and CDR2 (germline): KGHSH, LQKENI. This chain's CDR3 is CASSPPISGVWPFHGYTF. The CDR3 nucleotides read TGTGCCAGCTCACCACCGATCTCAGGGGTTTGGCCTTTTCATGGCTACACCTTC.

This clone has more than one count but fewer than ten. This chain uses TRBV4-2 with TRBJ2-7, with 13 bases fitting TRBD2. V shed 5 bases and J 6 bases; nucleotides not matched to a gene: 7. Germline V CDR1 and CDR2: LGHNA, YNFKEQ. The CDR3 runs to 15 residues. CDR3 nucleotides: TGTGCCAGCAGCTCCCGGACTAGCGGGAGAGGCGAGCAGTACTTC. Translated: CASSSRTSGRGEQYF.

This clone showed up just once. The gene calls are TRBV7-2 and TRBJ2-3, with TRBD2 matching over 12 bases. Germline trimming cut 2 bases from V and 2 bases from J; bases unmatched to any gene: 8. Per germline, CDR1 SGHTA and CDR2 FQGNSA. The CDR3 covers 18 residues. CDR3 in DNA: TGTGCCAGCAGCTTAACTTCTAGCGGGGGGGGAAACACAGATACGCAGTATTTT. It codes for CASSLTSSGGGNTDTQYF.

The chain recombines TRBV13 with TRBJ1-1; D call uncertain. Germline values: CDR1 PRHDT, CDR2 FYEKMQ (reference sequence). The germline V and J ends were trimmed by 5 bases and 2 bases, with 9 bases remaining between them. The CDR3 contains 13 residues. CDR3 residues: CASSEPYNTEAFF. CDR3 nucleotide sequence: TGTGCCAGCAGCGAGCCCTACAACACTGAAGCTTTCTTT.

The V call is TRBV2, the J call TRBJ2-5; the match to TRBD2 covers 15 bases. CDR3 length: 18 amino acids. CDR1 and CDR2 from the germline V gene are SNHLY and FYNNEI. J gave up 2 bases and V 1 base, and 5 bases lay outside the gene matches. The CDR3, as DNA: TGTGCCAGCAGTGAAGGGGGACTAGCGGGGGGTCTACAAGAGACCCAGTACTTC. Protein: CASSEGGLAGGLQETQYF.

The V gene is TRBV5-6, the J gene TRBJ2-5; D remains unclear. Deletions cut 2 bases from V and 0 bases from J, with 8 bases between. CDR3 size: 14 residues. Per the germline V gene, CDR1 is SGHDT and CDR2 is YYEEEE. The CDR3 DNA sequence: TGTGCCAGCAGCTTCCCAGGAGACCAAGAGACCCAGTACTTC. This translates into CASSFPGDQETQYF.

The chain employs TRBV13 and TRBJ2-2; 7 nucleotides match TRBD1. This CDR3 is built from 14 residues. The trim removed 5 bases at V and 3 bases at J, leaving 3 bases unmatched. Germline CDR1 is PRHDT and CDR2 is FYEKMQ (reference sequence). The CDR3 protein is CASSATGDTGELFF. In DNA form, the CDR3 reads TGTGCCAGCAGCGCCACAGGGGACACCGGGGAGCTGTTTTTT. Filled out from reference TRBV13 and TRBJ2-2, the complete variable domain reads AAGVIQSPRHLIKEKRETATLKCYPIPRHDTVYWYQQGPGQDPQFLISFYEKMQSDKGSIPDRFSAQQFSDYHSELNMSSLELGDSALYFCASSATGDTGELFFGEGSRLTVL.

This clone came up a few times. The gene calls are TRBV2 and TRBJ1-5; D call uncertain. CDR3 length: 12 residues. The germline CDR1 and CDR2 sequences are SNHLY and FYNNEI. Deletions cut 5 bases from V and 4 bases from J, with 6 bases between. The CDR3 DNA follows: TGTGCCAGCAGTTCCCTTAATCAGCCCCAGCATTTT. Translating gives CASSSLNQPQHF.

The chain carries TRBV2 and TRBJ1-4; D is undetermined. V was cut by 2 bases and J by 10 bases, with 17 bases left in between. There are 15 residues in the CDR3. Per germline, CDR1 SNHLY and CDR2 FYNNEI. CDR3 protein: CASSELILARGKLFF. CDR3 coding DNA: TGTGCCAGCAGTGAATTGATATTGGCTCGTGGAAAACTGTTTTTT. Supplemented by reference TRBV2 and TRBJ1-4, the full variable domain reads EPEVTQTPSHQVTQMGQEVILRCVPISNHLYFYWYRQILGQKVEFLVSFYNNEISEKSEIFDDQFSVERPDGSNFTLKIRSTKLEDSAMYFCASSELILARGKLFFGSGTQLSVL.

The chain uses TRBV13 and TRBJ2-7, with a tentative D call TRBD2 (5 bases). Germline-derived CDR1 and CDR2 are PRHDT and FYEKMQ (reference sequence). Trimming removed 1 base at V and 3 bases at J, with 10 bases between. This CDR3 spans 14 amino acids. CDR3 sequence reads: CASSLEPRGYEQYF. CDR3 DNA: TGTGCCAGCAGCTTAGAGCCCCGGGGCTACGAGCAGTACTTC.

J is TRBJ1-6 and V is TRBV6-5; 10 bases line up with TRBD1. J lost 10 bases, V lost 4 bases, and 4 bases had no gene match. The CDR3 sequence is 14 residues long. Germline CDR1 is MNHEY and CDR2 is SVGAGI. The CDR3 DNA sequence: TGTGCCAGCAGTTCGACAGGGGGCTGGTCACCCCTCCACTTT. It encodes CASSSTGGWSPLHF.

The V call is TRBV5-6, the J call TRBJ1-2; the D gene is possibly TRBD1 (5 bases). This CDR3 is built from 14 residues. The germline V gene encodes CDR1 SGHDT and CDR2 YYEEEE. Trimming removed 3 bases at V and 7 bases at J, with 16 bases between. The CDR3 DNA is TGTGCCAGCAGCTACCCTGTGGGGGGAGGTGGCTACACCTTC. It specifies CASSYPVGGGGYTF.

This clone showed up just a few times. The chain combines TRBV9 with TRBJ2-2; no clear D. Germline V gene data show CDR1 as SGDLS and CDR2 as YYNGEE. This CDR3 has 13 residues. V lost 0 bases and J 7 bases, leaving 7 bases between the germline ends. The CDR3 sequence is CASSVVHDGELFF. Written as DNA, the CDR3 is TGTGCCAGCAGCGTAGTACATGACGGGGAGCTGTTTTTT.

The rearrangement joins TRBV6-1 to TRBJ1-3; D perhaps matches TRBD1 (6 bases). In germline, CDR1 is MNHNS, CDR2 SASEGT. V lost 3 bases and J lost 4, with 13 bases in between. This CDR3 region has 15 residues. CDR3 in DNA: TGTGCCAGCAGTGAGCAGGGGAATAGGGGAAACACCATATATTTT. Amino acids: CASSEQGNRGNTIYF.

This sequence joins TRBV19 and TRBJ1-3, with D perhaps matching TRBD1 (5 bases). Germline V lookup: CDR1 LNHDA, CDR2 SQIVND (reference sequence). This CDR3 region has 16 residues. Trimming removed 5 bases at V and 0 bases at J, with 14 bases between. The CDR3 sequence: CASSSPGGSSGNTIYF. CDR3 bases: TGTGCCAGTAGTTCCCCGGGGGGGAGCTCTGGAAACACCATATATTTT. Full variable domain (outside the CDR3, taken from reference TRBV19 and TRBJ1-3): DGGITQSPKYLFRKEGQNVTLSCEQNLNHDAMYWYRQDPGQGLRLIYYSQIVNDFQKGDIAEGYSVSREKKESFPLTVTSAQKNPTAFYLCASSSPGGSSGNTIYFGEGSWLTVV.

The V call is TRBV18, the J call TRBJ1-4; D perhaps matches TRBD1 (5 bases). The CDR3 has 14 amino acids. V was pared by 3 bases and J by 7 bases, with 12 bases between. Germline loops: CDR1 KGHSH, CDR2 LQKENI. Written as DNA, the CDR3 is TGTGCCAGCTCACCCTCAGGGAGGGTTGAAAAACTGTTTTTT. As protein: CASSPSGRVEKLFF.

The rearrangement uses TRBV12-5 and TRBJ1-5; a possible D gene is TRBD1 (6 bases). The CDR3 is 14 amino acids. Trimming removed 6 bases at V and 0 bases at J, with 9 bases between. Germline CDR1 reads LGHNT; CDR2 reads FRNRAP. The CDR3 protein is CASGSDSSNQPQHF. DNA of the CDR3: TGTGCTAGTGGGTCGGACAGTAGCAATCAGCCCCAGCATTTT.

The V gene is TRBV6-5, the J gene TRBJ1-1; D gene unclear. There are 13 residues in the CDR3. The germline V gene has CDR1 MNHEY and CDR2 SVGAGI. Between the trimmed V and J ends, which lost 2 bases and 3 bases, there was a span of 7 bases. The CDR3 DNA reads TGTGCCAGCAGTTACCCCCCGTACACTGAAGCTTTCTTT. This encodes CASSYPPYTEAFF.

The rearrangement uses TRBV30 and TRBJ2-7, with TRBD2 identical over 7 bases. V was clipped by 0 bases and J by 4 bases; unmatched bases: 6. The CDR3 is 14 residues long. Germline values: CDR1 GTSNPN, CDR2 SVGIG (reference sequence). The CDR3 bases are TGTGCCTGGAGTGTGGGGCGGGAGCCGTACGAGCAGTACTTC. This encodes CAWSVGREPYEQYF.

CDR3 sequence: CASSVEGLAITDTQYF. CDR3 coding DNA: TGTGCCAGCAGCGTAGAGGGACTAGCGATCACAGATACGCAGTATTTT. The chain employs TRBV7-6 and TRBJ2-3; the match to TRBD2 covers 10 bases. Trimming at V came to 5 bases and at J to 2 bases, leaving 7 bases not matched to a gene. The CDR3 extends over 16 amino acids. CDR1 and CDR2 from the germline V gene are SGHVS and FNYEAQ.

This clone was recorded a few times. The J gene is TRBJ2-1, the V gene TRBV28; TRBD2 agrees at 8 bases. The CDR3 consists of 13 residues. The J segment lost 14 bases and the V segment lost 6 bases, leaving 12 bases of the junction unmatched. From germline, CDR1 is MDHEN and CDR2 SYDVKM. CDR3 sequence (DNA): TGTGCCAGCAGGGCGGGAGGAGCGGGGAGCAAGTTCTTC. It specifies CASRAGGAGSKFF.